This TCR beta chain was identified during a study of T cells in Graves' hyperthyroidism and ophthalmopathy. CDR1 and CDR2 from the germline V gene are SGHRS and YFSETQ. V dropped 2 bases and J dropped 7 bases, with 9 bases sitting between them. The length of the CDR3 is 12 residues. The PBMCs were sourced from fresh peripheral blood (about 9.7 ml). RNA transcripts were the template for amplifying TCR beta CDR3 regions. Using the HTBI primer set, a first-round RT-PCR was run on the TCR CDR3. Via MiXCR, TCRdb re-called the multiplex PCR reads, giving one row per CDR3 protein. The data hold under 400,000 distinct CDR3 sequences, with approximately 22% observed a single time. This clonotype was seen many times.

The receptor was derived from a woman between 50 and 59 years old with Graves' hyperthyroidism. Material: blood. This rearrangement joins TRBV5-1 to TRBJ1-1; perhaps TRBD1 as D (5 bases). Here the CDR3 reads CASSFTGDEAFF. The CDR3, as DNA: TGCGCCAGCAGCTTCACAGGTGATGAAGCTTTCTTT.